Each of the 21 T cell receptor beta chains below was sequenced from the same sample in a study of human T cells and chemical hapten exposure. Described time point: pre-sensitization, week 0. Treatment defined: therapeutic diphenylcyclopropenone sensitization with weekly scalp DPC. One entry per CDR3 protein results from TCRdb running MiXCR on the RACE reads. This sample has 200,000 to 300,000 distinct CDR3 sequences; 7.5% to 9% occur once, and the top ten carry 2.3%. The input for sequencing was whole blood, taken in connection with sensitization to the hapten diphenylcyclopropenone (DPC). The receptors here all came from a woman aged 40 to 50 with alopecia areata. Some clones in this sample may be carry-over from other donors' samples.

This clonotype was seen only a few times. CDR3 amino acids: CASSKGFSTQFF. The CDR3 DNA reads as TGTGCCAGCAGCAAAGGTTTCAGTACTCAGTTCTTC. The genes are TRBV14 and TRBJ2-1, with unresolved D. The CDR3 spans 12 residues. V lost 5 bases and J lost 13, with 15 bases in between. Per germline, CDR1 SGHDN and CDR2 FVKESK.

This clonotype was counted a few times. The CDR3 here is CASSYGTREKLFF. In DNA form, the CDR3 reads TGCGCCAGCAGCTACGGGACACGTGAAAAACTGTTTTTT. The V and J genes are TRBV5-1 and TRBJ1-4, with D possibly being TRBD1 (6 bases). V was cut by 3 bases and J by 7 bases, with 10 bases left in between. The CDR3 runs 13 residues. CDR1 and CDR2 from the germline V gene are SGHRS and YFSETQ.

In its sample, this clonotype was seen a few times. V usage is TRBV28 and J usage is TRBJ2-1, with D unresolved. The CDR3 is made up of 16 amino acids. Germline loops: CDR1 MDHEN, CDR2 SYDVKM. V was clipped by 1 base and J by 0 bases, with 10 bases between them. The CDR3 sequence is CASSLYLQSSYNEQFF. CDR3 coding DNA: TGTGCCAGCAGTTTATATCTCCAAAGCTCCTACAATGAGCAGTTCTTC.

This clonotype was seen repeatedly, ten times or more. This sequence joins TRBV7-2 and TRBJ2-5, with D maybe TRBD1 (7 bases). CDR1 is SGHTA, CDR2 FQGNSA, per germline. The length of the CDR3 is 17 residues. V was cut by 7 bases and J by 5 bases, with 26 bases left in between. This CDR3 reads CASTLGMRRGHRETQYF. CDR3 in DNA: TGTGCCAGCACCCTGGGGATGCGGAGGGGGCACCGGGAGACCCAGTACTTC.

This clonotype was observed many times. Written as DNA, the CDR3 is TGTGCCACCAGCAGAGATCGTTGGCGGGACCCTTCCTACGAGCAGTACTTC. This translates into CATSRDRWRDPSYEQYF. V usage is TRBV15 and J usage is TRBJ2-7, with a possible D match to TRBD2 (6 bases). The CDR3 is made up of 17 amino acids. CDR1 and CDR2 (germline): LNHNV, YYDKDF (reference sequence). Trimming pared 0 bases from V and 1 base from J, leaving 16 bases between.

This clonotype came up a few times. This rearrangement joins TRBV29-1 to TRBJ1-1, with 9 bases aligning to TRBD1. CDR3 size: 16 residues. Germline-derived CDR1 and CDR2 are SQVTM and ANQGSEA. J was trimmed by 6 bases and V by 8 bases; bases with no gene match: 19. Written as DNA, the CDR3 is TGCAGCACTCATTATCCCGGGACAGGGTTAGGGGCTGAAGCTTTCTTT. This translates into CSTHYPGTGLGAEAFF.

This clonotype was found a few times. The chain combines TRBV14 with TRBJ1-1, with unresolved D. CDR1 is SGHDN and CDR2 is FVKESK in the germline V gene. Deletions cut 0 bases from V and 11 bases from J, with 13 bases between. The CDR3 loop spans 13 amino acids. The CDR3 DNA reads as TGTGCCAGCAGCCAAGATTCCAGGACGGCGGCTTTCTTT. This gives the protein CASSQDSRTAAFF. The full variable domain, with the rest looked up from reference TRBV14 and TRBJ1-1, is EAGVTQFPSHSVIEKGQTVTLRCDPISGHDNLYWYRRVMGKEIKFLLHFVKESKQDESGMPNNRFLAERTGGTYSTLKVQPAELEDSGVYFCASSQDSRTAAFFGQGTRLTVV.

V gene TRBV13 combines with J gene TRBJ2-3; D gene unclear. Trimming took 2 bases from V and 5 from J, leaving 8 bases between them. The CDR3 is 13 residues long. The germline V gene encodes CDR1 PRHDT and CDR2 FYEKMQ (reference sequence). The CDR3 DNA reads TGTGCCAGCAGCTTAACGGGCGGAGATACGCAGTATTTT. Its protein product is CASSLTGGDTQYF.

The rearrangement links TRBV6-4 to TRBJ1-1, with 7 bases aligning to TRBD1. CDR3 size: 13 residues. From germline, CDR1 is MRHNA and CDR2 SNTAGT. V shed 2 bases and J 4 bases; nucleotides not matched to a gene: 1. In DNA, the CDR3 is TGTGCCAGCAGTGACGACAGGGCCACTGAAGCTTTCTTT. Encoded protein: CASSDDRATEAFF.

The sample holds many counts of this clonotype. This chain uses TRBV9 with TRBJ2-5; D uncertain. This CDR3 region has 13 residues. Deletions cut 4 bases from V and 2 bases from J, with 9 bases between. Germline V gene data show CDR1 as SGDLS and CDR2 as YYNGEE. The CDR3 reads CASSRGPQETQYF. The CDR3 bases are TGTGCCAGCAGCCGAGGTCCTCAAGAGACCCAGTACTTC.

This clonotype was seen a handful of times. V gene TRBV20-1 combines with J gene TRBJ2-3; D gene ambiguous. Germline CDR1 is DFQATT and CDR2 is SNEGSKA (reference sequence). CDR3 size: 12 residues. The V end was cut by 4 bases, the J end by 1 base, with 6 bases between. CDR3 protein: CSATPGTDTQYF. As DNA, the CDR3 is TGCAGTGCTACTCCAGGCACAGATACGCAGTATTTT.

The chain uses TRBV20-1 and TRBJ1-2; 7 positions agree with TRBD1. The V segment lost 2 bases and the J segment 2 bases; nucleotides outside the gene matches: 2. Germline assignment: CDR1 DFQATT and CDR2 SNEGSKA (reference sequence). CDR3 length: 13 residues. DNA of the CDR3: TGCAGTGCTAGATCGGGACAGAACTATGGCTACACCTTC. Protein: CSARSGQNYGYTF.

This clonotype has at least ten counts. This sequence joins TRBV20-1 and TRBJ2-7; D is perhaps TRBD2 (7 bases). Germline loops: CDR1 DFQATT, CDR2 SNEGSKA (reference sequence). V was pared by 5 bases and J by 5 bases, with 28 bases between. The CDR3 length is 17 residues. The DNA for the CDR3 is TGCAGTGCTCTTGCTACTACAGGGAGGGTTTTTTCAAACGAGCAGTACTTC. Residues: CSALATTGRVFSNEQYF.

In this sample, this clonotype turned up a few times. This sequence joins TRBV7-3 and TRBJ2-2; 11 nucleotides align to TRBD1. The junction had 4 bases not matched to a gene; V was cut back by 6 bases and J by 4 bases. This CDR3 comprises 15 residues. Germline CDR1 and CDR2: SGHTA and FQGTGA. The CDR3 bases are TGTGCCAGCAGGTCCGGGACAGGGGGCACCGGGGAGCTGTTTTTT. It codes for CASRSGTGGTGELFF.

The CDR3 is CASSQGQGKDTQYF. CDR3 nucleotides: TGTGCCAGCAGCCAGGGACAGGGAAAAGATACGCAGTATTTT. V and J are TRBV7-9 and TRBJ2-3, with 9 nucleotides matching TRBD1. J was trimmed by 5 bases and V by 5 bases; bases with no gene match: 5. The length of the CDR3 is 14 residues. CDR1 and CDR2 from the germline V gene are SEHNR and FQNEAQ (reference sequence).

V and J are TRBV5-1 and TRBJ2-5, with D maybe TRBD1 (6 bases). CDR3 size: 15 residues. V lost 2 bases and J 5 bases, leaving 16 bases between the germline ends. Germline CDR1 SGHRS, CDR2 YFSETQ. CDR3 residues: CASSFSLGGSETQYF. The CDR3 nucleotides are TGCGCCAGCAGCTTTTCGCTAGGGGGATCGGAGACCCAGTACTTC.

This clonotype was recorded many times. This chain links TRBV7-2 with TRBJ2-1; possible D gene TRBD2, 6 bases. The CDR3 consists of 15 residues. Germline V gene lookup returns CDR1 SGHTA and CDR2 FQGNSA. Trimming left V 7 bases short and J 0 bases short, with 13 bases between. CDR3 region: CASTPHGGSYNEQFF. CDR3 DNA sequence: TGTGCCAGCACCCCTCACGGGGGCTCCTACAATGAGCAGTTCTTC.

This clonotype has more than one count but fewer than ten. The chain joins TRBV14 to TRBJ1-1; D is unclear. From germline, CDR1 is SGHDN and CDR2 FVKESK. Trimming shortened V by 4 bases and J by 1 base, and 7 bases separated the two germline ends. CDR3 size: 13 residues. The CDR3 loop is CASSPPANTEAFF. CDR3 nucleotide sequence: TGTGCCAGCAGCCCACCTGCGAACACTGAAGCTTTCTTT.

This clonotype came up a few times. This chain uses TRBV29-1 with TRBJ2-2; TRBD1 matches 9 bases. Per the germline V gene, CDR1 is SQVTM and CDR2 is ANQGSEA. Trimming removed 3 bases from V and 4 bases from J; junction bases left unmatched: 6. The length of the CDR3 is 15 residues. The CDR3 here is CSVEKGQGLTGELFF. As DNA, the CDR3 is TGCAGCGTTGAGAAGGGACAGGGACTCACCGGGGAGCTGTTTTTT.

This clonotype was detected many times. CDR3 loop: CASSMWGQGADTQYF. In DNA, the CDR3 is TGTGCCAGCAGCATGTGGGGACAGGGGGCAGATACGCAGTATTTT. This sequence joins TRBV11-3 and TRBJ2-3; TRBD1 aligns across 11 bases. This CDR3 is built from 15 residues. V lost 5 bases, J lost 4 bases, and 5 bases stayed unmatched. CDR1 SGHNT and CDR2 YENEEA come from the germline V gene. The variable domain in full, with the rest retrieved from reference TRBV11-3 and TRBJ2-3, is EAGVVQSPRYKIIEKKQPVAFWCNPISGHNTLYWYLQNLGQGPELLIRYENEEAVDDSQLPKDRFSAERLKGVDSTLKIQPAELGDSAVYLCASSMWGQGADTQYFGPGTRLTVL.

This clonotype has at least ten counts. The rearrangement uses TRBV20-1 and TRBJ2-7; D gene ambiguous. Germline V CDR1 and CDR2: DFQATT, SNEGSKA (reference sequence). The CDR3 is made up of 15 amino acids. The V end lost 6 bases, the J end lost 5 bases, and 23 bases lay between the germline ends. The DNA of the CDR3 is TGCAGTGCCATGGCCCCAATATGGACCTGGGACGAGCAGTACTTC. Amino acid sequence: CSAMAPIWTWDEQYF.